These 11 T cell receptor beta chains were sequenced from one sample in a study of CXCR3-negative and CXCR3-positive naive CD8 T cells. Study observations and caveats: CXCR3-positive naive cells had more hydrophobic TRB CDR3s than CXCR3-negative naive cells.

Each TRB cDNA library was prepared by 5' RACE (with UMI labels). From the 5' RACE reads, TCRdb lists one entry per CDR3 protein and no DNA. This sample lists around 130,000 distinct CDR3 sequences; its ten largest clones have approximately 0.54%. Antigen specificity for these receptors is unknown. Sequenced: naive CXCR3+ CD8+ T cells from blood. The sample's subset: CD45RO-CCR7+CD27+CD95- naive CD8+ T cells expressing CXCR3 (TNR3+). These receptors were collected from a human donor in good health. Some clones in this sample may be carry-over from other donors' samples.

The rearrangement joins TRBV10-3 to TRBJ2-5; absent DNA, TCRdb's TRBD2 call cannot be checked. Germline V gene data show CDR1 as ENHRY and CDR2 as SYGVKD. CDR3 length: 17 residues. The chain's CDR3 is CAISESKVAGIQETQYF.

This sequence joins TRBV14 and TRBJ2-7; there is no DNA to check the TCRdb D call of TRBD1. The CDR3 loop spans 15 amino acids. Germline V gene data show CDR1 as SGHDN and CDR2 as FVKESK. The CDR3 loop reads CASSARQGSPYEQYF.

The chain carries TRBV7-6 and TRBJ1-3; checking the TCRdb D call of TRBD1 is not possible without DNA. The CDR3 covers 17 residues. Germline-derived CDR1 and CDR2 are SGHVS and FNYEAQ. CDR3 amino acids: CASSPGWDRDSGNTIYF.

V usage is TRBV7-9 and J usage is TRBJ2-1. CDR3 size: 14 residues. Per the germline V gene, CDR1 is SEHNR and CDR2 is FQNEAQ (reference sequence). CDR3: CASSSVNGVIEQFF.

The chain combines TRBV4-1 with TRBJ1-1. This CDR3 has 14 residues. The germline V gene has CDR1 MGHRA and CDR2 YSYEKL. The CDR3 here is CASSQVVSNTEAFF.

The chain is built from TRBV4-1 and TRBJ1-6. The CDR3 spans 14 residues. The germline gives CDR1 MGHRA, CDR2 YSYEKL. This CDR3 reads CASSRILMGSPLHF.

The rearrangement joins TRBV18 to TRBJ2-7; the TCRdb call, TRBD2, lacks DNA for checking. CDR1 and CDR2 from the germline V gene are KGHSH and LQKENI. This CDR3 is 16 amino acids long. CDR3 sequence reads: CASSPTLAGEFYEQYF.

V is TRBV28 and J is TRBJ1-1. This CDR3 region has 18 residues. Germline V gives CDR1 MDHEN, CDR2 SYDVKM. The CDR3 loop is CASSSLRGGPQGDTEAFF.

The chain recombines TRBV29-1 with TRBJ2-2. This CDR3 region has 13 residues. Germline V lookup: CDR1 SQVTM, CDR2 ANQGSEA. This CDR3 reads CSVAVGIAGELFF.

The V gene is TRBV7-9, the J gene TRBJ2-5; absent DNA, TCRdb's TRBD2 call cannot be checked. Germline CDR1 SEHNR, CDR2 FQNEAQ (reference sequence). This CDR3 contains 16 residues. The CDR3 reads CASSLLVGPDQETQYF.

CDR3 region: CSVEVGDSTDTQYF. The chain combines TRBV29-1 with TRBJ2-3; TCRdb designates TRBD1, a call that cannot be tested without DNA. This CDR3 comprises 14 residues. Germline CDR1 and CDR2: SQVTM and ANQGSEA.